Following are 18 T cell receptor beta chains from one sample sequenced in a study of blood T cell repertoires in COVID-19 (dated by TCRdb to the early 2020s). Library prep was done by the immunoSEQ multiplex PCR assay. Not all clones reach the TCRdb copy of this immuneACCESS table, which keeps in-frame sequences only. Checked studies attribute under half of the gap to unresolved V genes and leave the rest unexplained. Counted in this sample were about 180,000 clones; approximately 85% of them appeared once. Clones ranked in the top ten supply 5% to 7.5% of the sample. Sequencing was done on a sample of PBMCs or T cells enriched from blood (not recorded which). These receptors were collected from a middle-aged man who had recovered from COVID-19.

Written as DNA, the CDR3 is TGTGCCAGCAGCCCAAGCGTTACGGGAATTGGGGCCAACGTCCTGACTTTC. It is translated as CASSPSVTGIGANVLTF. This chain uses TRBV5-6 with TRBJ2-6, with a weak D call TRBD2 (5 bases). Germline lookup yields CDR1 SGHDT and CDR2 YYEEEE. CDR3 size: 17 residues. V was cut by 4 bases and J by 3 bases, with 17 bases left in between.

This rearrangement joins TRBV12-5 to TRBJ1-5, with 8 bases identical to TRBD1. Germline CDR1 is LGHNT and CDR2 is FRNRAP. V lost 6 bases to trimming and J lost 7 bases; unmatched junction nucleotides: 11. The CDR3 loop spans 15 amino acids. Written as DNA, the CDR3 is TGTGCTAGTGGGGGAGACAGGGGAAGTGACCAGCCCCAGCATTTT. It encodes CASGGDRGSDQPQHF.

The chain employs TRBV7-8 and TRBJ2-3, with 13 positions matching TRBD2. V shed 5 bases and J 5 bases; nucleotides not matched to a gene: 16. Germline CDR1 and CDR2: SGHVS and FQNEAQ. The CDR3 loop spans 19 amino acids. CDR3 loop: CASSLGMTSGGFAQDTQYF. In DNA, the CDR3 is TGTGCCAGCAGCCTAGGGATGACTAGCGGGGGGTTTGCACAAGATACGCAGTATTTT.

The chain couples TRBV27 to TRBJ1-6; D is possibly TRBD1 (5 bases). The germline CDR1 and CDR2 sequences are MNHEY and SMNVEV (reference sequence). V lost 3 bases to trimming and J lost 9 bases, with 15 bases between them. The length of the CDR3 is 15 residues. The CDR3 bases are TGTGCCAGCAGTTTGGGACTTTTCCGGGGTTCACCCCTCCACTTT. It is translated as CASSLGLFRGSPLHF.

DNA of the CDR3: TGCGCCAGCAGTGAAAATGGACTAGCGGGGGGGCAGTACGAGCAGTACTTC. Its translation is CASSENGLAGGQYEQYF. The chain carries TRBV10-1 and TRBJ2-7; TRBD2 matches 15 bases. The CDR3 is 17 residues long. The V gene end was trimmed by 3 bases and the J gene end by 4 bases; junction bases not matched to a gene: 7. Germline CDR1 is WNHNN and CDR2 is SYGVQD (reference sequence).

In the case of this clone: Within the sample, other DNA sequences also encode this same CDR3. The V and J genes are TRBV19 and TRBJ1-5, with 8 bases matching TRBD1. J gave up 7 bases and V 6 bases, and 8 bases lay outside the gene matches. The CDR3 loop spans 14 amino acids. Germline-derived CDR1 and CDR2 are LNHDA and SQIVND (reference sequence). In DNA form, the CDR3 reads TGTGCCAGTAGCGGACAGGGAGGGGGACAGCCCCAGCATTTT. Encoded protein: CASSGQGGGQPQHF.

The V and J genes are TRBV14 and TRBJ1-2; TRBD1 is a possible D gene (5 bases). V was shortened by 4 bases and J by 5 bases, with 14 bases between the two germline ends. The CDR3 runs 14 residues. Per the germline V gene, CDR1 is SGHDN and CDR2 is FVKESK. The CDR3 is CASSPRWGDYGYTF. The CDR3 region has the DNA TGTGCCAGCAGCCCCAGGTGGGGCGATTATGGCTACACCTTC.

The CDR3 is CSVKEVGTGELFF. CDR3 bases: TGCAGCGTTAAGGAGGTGGGCACCGGGGAGCTGTTTTTT. The chain carries TRBV29-1 and TRBJ2-2, with D possibly being TRBD2 (5 bases). The CDR3 has 13 amino acids. V lost 5 bases, J lost 4 bases, and 11 bases lay in between. Germline V gene data show CDR1 as SQVTM and CDR2 as ANQGSEA.

CDR3 DNA: TGTGCCAGCAGCCTCTGGAGGAACACTGAAGCTTTCTTT. Amino acid sequence: CASSLWRNTEAFF. This chain connects TRBV6-5 to TRBJ1-1; D remains unclear. Germline loops: CDR1 MNHEY, CDR2 SVGAGI. Between the trimmed V and J ends, which lost 6 bases and 1 base, there was a span of 9 bases. This CDR3 region has 13 residues.

In DNA form, the CDR3 reads TGTGCCAGCAGCGACACCGGGGGGGAGGGTAGCACAGATACGCAGTATTTT. It is translated as CASSDTGGEGSTDTQYF. This chain uses TRBV3-1 (or the pseudogene TRBV3-2) with TRBJ2-3; 8 bases map to TRBD2. This CDR3 is built from 17 residues. The V and J ends lost 5 bases and 0 bases, in that order; junction bases with no gene match: 10. The germline gives CDR1 LGHDT, CDR2 YNNKEL (reference sequence).

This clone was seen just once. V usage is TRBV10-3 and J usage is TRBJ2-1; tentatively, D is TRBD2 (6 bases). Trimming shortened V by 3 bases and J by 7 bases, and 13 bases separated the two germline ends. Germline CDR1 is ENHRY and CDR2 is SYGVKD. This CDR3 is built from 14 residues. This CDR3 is CAISDGLASNEQFF. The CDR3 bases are TGTGCCATCAGTGATGGGCTAGCGTCAAATGAGCAGTTCTTC.

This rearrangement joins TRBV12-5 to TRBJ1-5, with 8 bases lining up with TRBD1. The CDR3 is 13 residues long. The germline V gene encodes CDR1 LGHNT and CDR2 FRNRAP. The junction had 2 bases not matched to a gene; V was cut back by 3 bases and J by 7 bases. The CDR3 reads CASGLQGVQPQHF. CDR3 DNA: TGTGCTAGTGGTTTACAGGGGGTGCAGCCCCAGCATTTT.

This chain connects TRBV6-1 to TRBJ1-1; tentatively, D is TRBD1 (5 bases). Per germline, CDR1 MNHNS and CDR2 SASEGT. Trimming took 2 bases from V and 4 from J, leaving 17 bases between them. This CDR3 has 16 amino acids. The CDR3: CASSERGGSGSTEAFF. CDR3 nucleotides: TGTGCCAGCAGTGAAAGGGGAGGCTCGGGAAGCACTGAAGCTTTCTTT.

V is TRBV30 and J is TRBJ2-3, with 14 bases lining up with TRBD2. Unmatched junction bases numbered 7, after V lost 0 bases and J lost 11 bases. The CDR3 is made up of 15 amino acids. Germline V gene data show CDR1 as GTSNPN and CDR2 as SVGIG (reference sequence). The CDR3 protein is CAWSVGTSGGRRQYF. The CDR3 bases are TGTGCCTGGAGTGTTGGGACTAGCGGGGGAAGGAGGCAGTATTTT.

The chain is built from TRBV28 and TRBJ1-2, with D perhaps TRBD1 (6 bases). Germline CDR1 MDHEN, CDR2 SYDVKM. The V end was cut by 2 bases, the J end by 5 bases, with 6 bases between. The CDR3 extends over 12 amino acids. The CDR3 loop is CASSLGQYGYTF. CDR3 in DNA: TGTGCCAGCAGTTTAGGACAGTATGGCTACACCTTC.

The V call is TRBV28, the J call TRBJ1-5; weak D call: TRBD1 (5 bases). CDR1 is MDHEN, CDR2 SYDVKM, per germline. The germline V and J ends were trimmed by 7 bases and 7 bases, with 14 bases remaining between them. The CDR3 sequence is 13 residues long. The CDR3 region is CASTLGDFQPQHF. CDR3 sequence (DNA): TGTGCCAGCACCTTGGGGGACTTCCAGCCCCAGCATTTT.

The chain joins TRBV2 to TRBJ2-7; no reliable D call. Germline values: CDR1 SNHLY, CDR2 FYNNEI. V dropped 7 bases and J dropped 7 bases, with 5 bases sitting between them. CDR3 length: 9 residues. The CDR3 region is CASIGEQYF. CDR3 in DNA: TGTGCCAGCATCGGGGAGCAGTACTTC.

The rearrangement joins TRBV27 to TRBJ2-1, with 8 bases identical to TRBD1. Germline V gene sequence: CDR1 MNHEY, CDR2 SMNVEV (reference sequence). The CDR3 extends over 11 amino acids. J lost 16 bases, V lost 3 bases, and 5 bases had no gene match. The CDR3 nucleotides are TGTGCCAGCAGTTTTGGGGACAGGCAATTCTTC. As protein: CASSFGDRQFF.